This record covers a single T cell receptor beta chain. The assay was immunoSEQ multiplex PCR, and TCRdb's table has in-frame clones only and misses some. The table shows 250,000 to 400,000 clones, with 90% occurring only once. The germline V gene encodes CDR1 ENHRY and CDR2 SYGVKD. The V gene lost 0 bases and the J gene lost 2 bases, with 18 bases spanning the gap. The length of the CDR3 is 18 residues. These data originate in a study of blood T cell repertoires in COVID-19. The rearrangement joins TRBV10-3 to TRBJ2-3, with a possible D match to TRBD1 (5 bases). This TCR derives from a woman in her twenties or thirties with COVID-19, enrolled during active disease. Sample: peripheral blood. In nucleotides, the CDR3 is TGTGCCATCAGTGAGTCGAGAAAGGGGCATAACTACACAGATACGCAGTATTTT. Translation gives CAISESRKGHNYTDTQYF.